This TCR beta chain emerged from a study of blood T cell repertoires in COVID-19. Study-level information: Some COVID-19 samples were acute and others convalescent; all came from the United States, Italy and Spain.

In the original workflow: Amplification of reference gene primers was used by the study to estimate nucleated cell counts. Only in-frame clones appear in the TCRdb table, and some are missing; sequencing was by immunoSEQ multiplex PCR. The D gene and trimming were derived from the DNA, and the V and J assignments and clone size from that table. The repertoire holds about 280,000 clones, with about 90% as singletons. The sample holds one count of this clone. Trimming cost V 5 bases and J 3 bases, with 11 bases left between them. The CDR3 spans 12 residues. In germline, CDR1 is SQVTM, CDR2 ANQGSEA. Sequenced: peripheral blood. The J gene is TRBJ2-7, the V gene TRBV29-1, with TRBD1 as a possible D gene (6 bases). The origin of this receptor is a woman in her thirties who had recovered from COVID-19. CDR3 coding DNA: TGCAGCGTTTCGGACAGCATCTACGAGCAGTACTTC. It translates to CSVSDSIYEQYF.